This record concerns one T cell receptor beta chain sequence. Its specificity is unknown. This entry comes from a study of T cells after yellow fever vaccination. Points from the study as a whole: Most clones from primary vaccination resurfaced after the booster (around 97% CD4, more than 75% CD8). Although most clonotypes did not, a small share appeared in both CD4 and CD8 compartments.

The CDR3 spans 14 residues. V dropped 4 bases and J dropped 7 bases, with 16 bases sitting between them. The study made its TCR cDNA through 5'RACE template switching. That step introduced a universal primer site along with UMIs. Via MiXCR, TCRdb re-called the 5' RACE reads, giving one row per CDR3 protein. The profile shows a few hundred thousand distinct CDR3 sequences, approximately 8% of them singletons. The source is a man younger than 30 who received the YFV17D yellow fever vaccine. The sample here was CD4+ T cells sorted from PBMCs, taken 5 days after the yellow fever booster vaccination. This sequence joins TRBV12-3 or TRBV12-4 and TRBJ1-2; a possible D gene is TRBD1 (6 bases). CDR3 sequence (DNA): TGTGCCAGCAGTTACAGGGTAGATCTTTCTGGCTACACCTTC. It translates to CASSYRVDLSGYTF.